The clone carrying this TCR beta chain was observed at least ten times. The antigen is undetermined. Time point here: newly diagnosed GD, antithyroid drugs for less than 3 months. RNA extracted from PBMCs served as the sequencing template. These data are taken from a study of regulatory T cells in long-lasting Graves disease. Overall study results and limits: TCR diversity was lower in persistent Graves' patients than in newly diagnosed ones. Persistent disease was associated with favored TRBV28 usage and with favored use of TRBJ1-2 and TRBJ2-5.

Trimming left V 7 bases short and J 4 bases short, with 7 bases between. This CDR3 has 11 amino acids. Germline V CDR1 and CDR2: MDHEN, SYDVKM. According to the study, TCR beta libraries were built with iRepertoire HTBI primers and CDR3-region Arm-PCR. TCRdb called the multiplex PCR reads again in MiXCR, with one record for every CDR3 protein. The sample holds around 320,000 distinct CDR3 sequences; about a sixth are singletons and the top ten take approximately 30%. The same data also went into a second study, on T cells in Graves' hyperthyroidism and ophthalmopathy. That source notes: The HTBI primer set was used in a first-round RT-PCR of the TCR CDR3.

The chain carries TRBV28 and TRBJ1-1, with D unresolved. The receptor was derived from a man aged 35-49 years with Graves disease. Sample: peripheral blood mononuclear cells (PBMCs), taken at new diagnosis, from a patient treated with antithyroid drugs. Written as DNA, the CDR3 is TGTGCCAGCACCCTCGGCACTGAAGCTTTCTTT. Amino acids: CASTLGTEAFF. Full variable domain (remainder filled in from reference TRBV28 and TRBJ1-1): DVKVTQSSRYLVKRTGEKVFLECVQDMDHENMFWYRQDPGLGLRLIYFSYDVKMKEKGDIPEGYSVSREKKERFSLILESASTNQTSMYLCASTLGTEAFFGQGTRLTVV.